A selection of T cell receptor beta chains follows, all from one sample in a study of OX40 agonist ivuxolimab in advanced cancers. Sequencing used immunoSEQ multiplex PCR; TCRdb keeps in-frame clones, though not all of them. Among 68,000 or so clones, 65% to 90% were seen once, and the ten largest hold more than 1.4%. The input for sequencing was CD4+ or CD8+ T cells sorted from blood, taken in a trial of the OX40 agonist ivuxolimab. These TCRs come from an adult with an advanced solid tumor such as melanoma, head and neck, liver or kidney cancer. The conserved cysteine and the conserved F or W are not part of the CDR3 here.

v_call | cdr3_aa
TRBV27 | ASSLAGSSYEQY
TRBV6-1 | ASSADWQNTQY
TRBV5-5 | ASSNRDRGQADTQY
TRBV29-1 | SVDSGYNEQF
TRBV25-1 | ASSEETTSYNEQF
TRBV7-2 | ASSLVLGVGNQPQH
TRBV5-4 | ASSGTSGGAQDTQY
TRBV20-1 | SAGSTDEQY
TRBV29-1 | SGDVDTQY
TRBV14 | ASSQLDSNYEQY
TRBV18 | ASSIRGATNEKLF
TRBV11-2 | ASSLEMGRQETQY
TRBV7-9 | ASSLFWGRRTGELF
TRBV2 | ASGAPAGGMDEQF
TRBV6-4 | ASSAGAVAYGYT
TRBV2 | AGGGEQTNEKLF
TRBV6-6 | AISETTYEQY
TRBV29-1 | SVRPNLAGGVGTDTQY
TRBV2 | ASEGDRAYGYT
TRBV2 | ASTPDRTFNYEQY
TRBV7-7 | ASSLGQGTDEQY
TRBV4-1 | ASSPRLAGGSYNEQF
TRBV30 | AWRGVRGPNGELF
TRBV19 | ASSIGGTLNTEAF
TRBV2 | ASGEGATYNSPLH